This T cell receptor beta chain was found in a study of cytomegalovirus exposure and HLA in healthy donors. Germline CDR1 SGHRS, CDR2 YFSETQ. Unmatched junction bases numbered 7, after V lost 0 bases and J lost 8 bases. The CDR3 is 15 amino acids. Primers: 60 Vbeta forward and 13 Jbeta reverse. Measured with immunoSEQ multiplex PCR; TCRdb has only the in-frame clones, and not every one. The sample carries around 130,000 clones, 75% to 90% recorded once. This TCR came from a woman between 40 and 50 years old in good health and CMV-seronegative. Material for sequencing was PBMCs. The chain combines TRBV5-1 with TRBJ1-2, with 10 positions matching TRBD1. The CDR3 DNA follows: TGCGCCAGCAGCTTGGCTAGACAGGGGGCTGACGGCTACACCTTC. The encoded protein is CASSLARQGADGYTF.